This T cell receptor beta chain was sequenced during a study of cytomegalovirus exposure and HLA in healthy donors. This PCR relied on a set of 60 Vbeta primers and 13 Jbeta primers. Authors' methods: Roughly 10 million shared chains were among around 78 million unique TCR beta chains counted in a later analysis. The protocol was immunoSEQ multiplex PCR, while the TCRdb copy is restricted to in-frame clones and leaves out a portion. The V and J calls and clone size come from that table; D and trimming were worked out from the DNA. The sample lists some 130,000 clones; around two thirds were seen once. General study results and limits: The study found most TCR sequences rare, yet found some public TCRs in many donors. Reports state that TCR beta sequences accurately predicted most subjects' HLA-A and HLA-B alleles.

Trimming removed 10 bases at V and 0 bases at J, with 13 bases between. The CDR3 runs 15 residues. Germline V gene sequence: CDR1 MNHEY, CDR2 SMNVEV (reference sequence). As regards this clone: Its specificity is unknown.

This TCR was recovered from a human donor in good health. This chain joins TRBV27 and TRBJ1-6; unclear D gene. Sample: PBMCs. The CDR3 DNA sequence: TGTGCCACCCTACCGTTAAGCTCCTATAATTCACCCCTCCACTTT. The encoded protein is CATLPLSSYNSPLHF.